This T cell receptor beta chain was identified in a study of blood T cell repertoires in COVID-19 (dated by TCRdb to 2018 to 2020). Regarding the research as a whole: Samples covering the acute and convalescent phases of COVID-19 were provided by collaborators in the United States, Italy and Spain. The prospective study material was composed of cDNA or gDNA derived from T cells, B-cell-depleted T cells, or PBMCs. Subjects who had been exposed to COVID-19, were actively infected with it, or had recovered from it provided the deeply sampled blood TCRbeta repertoires that made up the dataset. The repertoires were released in a freely available public database intended as a resource for research on the immune response to SARS-CoV-2. The samples were drawn from the first 160 participants of the ongoing ImmuneRACE study and from 1,254 subjects provided by 6 global collaborators. The sample metadata nearly always contained a de-identified subject ID, COVID-19 status, age in years and sex. HLA class I and class II types, where available, came from metadata supplied by the sample provider rather than from assay-based typing. On the study overall, not on this receptor specifically: The amount of clinical and demographic metadata varied by source and participant and was provided uncurated.

At one collaborating source in Seattle, patients were enrolled during active infection and were followed longitudinally through the course of disease. Each collaborating institution followed its own protocols to collect whole blood in K2EDTA tubes. For TCRbeta analysis, collaborator samples were shipped as frozen whole blood, as isolated PBMCs, or as DNA extracted from either sample type. TCRbeta CDR3 regions were amplified from genomic DNA using the immunoSEQ Assay, a bias-controlled multiplex PCR. In the source study's methods: Within the assay, amplification of reference gene primers was used to estimate how many nucleated cells each sample contained. To quantify the absolute abundance of each unique TCRbeta CDR3 rearrangement, sequence reads were collapsed and filtered. For each sample, productive Simpson clonality was calculated as the square root of Simpson's diversity index across productive rearrangements. As stored in TCRdb, this immuneACCESS dataset retains in-frame rearrangements with V and J assigned. A fraction of the clones does not appear; measured against another copy, unresolved V genes explain less than half of the discrepancy, and the remainder lacks a known reason. V, J and clone size are those of that table, while D and trimming were read from the DNA. A total of some 390,000 clones appear in this sample, about 87% of them only once. The ten largest make up under 3% of the sample.

Regarding this clone: Its antigen remains unidentified. Base qualities are not provided; no much larger clone lies one nucleotide away.

The germline V gene encodes CDR1 MGHDK and CDR2 SYGVNS. The CDR3 runs 13 amino acids, cysteine and phenylalanine included. Kept here is only the CDR3 DNA, which spans 39 bases and is read in frame from base 1. V and J are truncated by 6 bases and 8 bases respectively, leaving an intervening sequence of 13 bases. The sequence is built from TRBV25-1 and TRBJ1-4; TRBD1 might be the D gene, on 5 matching bases. The sequence came from a woman between 55 and 75 years old with COVID-19, enrolled during active disease. Sequenced input: peripheral blood. The DNA sequence is given as TGTGCCAGCAGACAAGGGGCCAGGGAAAAACTGTTTTTT. The encoded protein is CASRQGAREKLFF.